The source of this T cell receptor beta chain is a study of spatial heterogeneity in lung cancer. Germline CDR1 MGHRA, CDR2 YSYEKL. This CDR3 spans 14 amino acids. With 4 bases clipped from V and 6 bases from J, the junction kept 6 bases outside the gene matches. TCRdb re-called the 5' RACE reads through MiXCR, storing one row per CDR3 protein. The data hold approximately 93,000 distinct CDR3 sequences, with roughly a fifth observed a single time. Time point meaning: blood at routine non-recurrence follow-up after resection. The receptor was derived from a male donor with early-stage non-small cell lung cancer. The sequences come from PBMCs, collected at follow-up. The chain couples TRBV4-1 to TRBJ2-5; TRBD2 matches at 9 bases. The chain's CDR3 is CASSLREGGQTQYF. CDR3 coding DNA: TGCGCCAGCAGCCTGCGGGAGGGCGGACAGACCCAGTACTTC.